This T cell receptor beta chain was identified during a study of PD-1 blockade in classical Hodgkin lymphoma. Study-level information: Patients had nivolumab dosed at 3 mg/kg, delivered intravenously every 2 weeks.

Whole-study results and caveats: Relapsed/refractory patients reportedly had lower baseline diversity than newly diagnosed patients. No one has yet defined what causes the repertoire differences, which may be disease activity or prior therapy. TCR diversity in CD4+, not CD8+, cells rose significantly by C4D1.

TCRdb's table, derived via immunoSEQ multiplex PCR, lists solely in-frame clones and lacks some. The table includes over 8,000 clones, more than 75% detected once. Turning to this clone: Its antigen is as yet unknown.

Time point indicated: cycle 4 day 1 (C4D1), after around six weeks of nivolumab. Patients all relapsed after autologous stem cell transplantation, and there was variation in brentuximab vedotin exposure. V was shortened by 0 bases and J by 0 bases, with 11 bases between the two germline ends. CDR1 and CDR2 (germline): LGHNA, YNFKEQ. CDR3 size: 17 residues. The chain has TRBV4-2 and TRBJ2-2; TRBD2 is a possible D gene (5 bases). The specimen was peripheral blood mononuclear cells (PBMCs), collected before the fourth cycle of nivolumab. This clonotype was sampled from a human donor with classical Hodgkin lymphoma. The CDR3 region is CASSQDERTSNTGELFF. In nucleotides, the CDR3 is TGTGCCAGCAGCCAAGATGAGCGGACGTCGAACACCGGGGAGCTGTTTTTT.